The clone carrying this TCR beta chain showed up just once. Per the original methods: Using reference gene primer amplification, nucleated cell counts were estimated. Method: immunoSEQ multiplex PCR; TCRdb's copy keeps in-frame clones and lacks some. The DNA gave D and trimming, while V, J and clone size come from that table. The repertoire holds 60,000 to 85,000 clones, with around 87% as singletons. Germline V lookup: CDR1 LNHDA, CDR2 SQIVND (reference sequence). Losses at the gene ends were 6 bases for V and 0 bases for J; bases not matched to a gene: 3. The CDR3 contains 15 residues. The source of the sample is a study of blood T cell repertoires in COVID-19. Study details: PBMCs, B-cell-depleted T cells, or T cells provided the cDNA or gDNA that made up the material.

The chain joins TRBV19 to TRBJ1-3; 9 bases line up with TRBD1. Material: peripheral blood. The receptor was isolated from a woman of 80 years or more with active or convalescent COVID-19. The CDR3 sequence: CASRRQGVSGNTIYF. In DNA form, the CDR3 reads TGTGCCAGTAGACGACAGGGGGTCTCTGGAAACACCATATATTTT.